This TCR beta chain is from a study of early T cells in non-severe SARS-CoV-2 infection (dated by TCRdb to 2020 to 2022). Notes on the research overall: Bulk RNA from unsorted whole blood was used for TCR sequencing, so alpha and beta chains could not be paired.

Spanning cysteine to phenylalanine, the CDR3 consists of 13 amino acids. Only the CDR3 region is kept as DNA, spanning 39 bases read in frame from base 1. The germline V gene specifies MNHEY as CDR1 and SVGAGI as CDR2. Deletion took 2 bases off V and 7 bases off J, with a span of 11 bases between the germline ends. Set within a cohort of healthcare workers in London, UK, this nested case-control study involved weekly PCR testing of nasopharyngeal swabs along with blood sampling. Healthcare workers were recruited during the week of the UK lockdown, between 23 and 31 March 2020, and followed weekly for up to roughly 15 weeks. This clonotype was counted a few times. Its antigen is currently not known. No per-base quality is available; no much larger clone lies one base away. Library prep was done by 5' RACE. The listed sequencing device is NextSeq 500. The TCR library protocol attached unique molecular identifiers to individual cDNA molecules to correct for sequencing error and PCR bias. Both TCR alpha and beta chains were sequenced, and tight co-correlation was observed between alpha and beta sequence abundances in each sample. Processing in the source paper ran as follows. Decombinator V4 was used to perform V gene, J gene and CDR3 annotation of TCR sequences. TCRs were defined as expanded if a significant change between any two time points was detected under a Poisson model with p below 0.0001. TCR abundances were normalised to the total number of TCRs sequenced per sample and expressed as counts per million. MAIT TCRs were defined by TRAV1-2 paired with TRAJ12, TRAJ20 or TRAJ33, and iNKT TCRs by TRAV10 paired with TRAJ18. A search of VDJdb, accessed on 1 November 2021, was run for TCRs annotated to CMV, EBV and SARS-CoV-2, with TCRs annotated for multiple antigens excluded. Clones were called with MiXCR by TCRdb after fastp trimmed the public reads at Q25, and only in-frame beta chains were retained. Entries that share a CDR3 protein sequence are merged under the most common genes and DNA. It is TCRdb's table, rather than the study itself, that gives the V and J calls and clone size. The sample table records more than 80,000 distinct CDR3 sequences; approximately 10% of these occur just once. The ten largest clones capture about 5% of the sample.

Study-wide findings and limitations: VDJdb matching was skewed toward anti-spike CD8 responses and likely underestimated virus-specific expansions by missing private and CD4 specificities.

Input material: whole blood. The sequence was collected from an adult who was a healthcare worker with PCR-confirmed SARS-CoV-2 infection or an uninfected control (not recorded which). The chain was built from TRBV6-5 and TRBJ1-1; there is no confident call for the D gene. The DNA sequence reads TGTGCCAGCAGTTACGGCTCAAAGGTTGAAGCTTTCTTT. Translated, it reads CASSYGSKVEAFF.